Listed below are T cell receptor beta chains from one sample, sequenced in a study of blood T cell repertoires in COVID-19. The assay was immunoSEQ multiplex PCR, and TCRdb's table has in-frame clones only and misses some. This sample has 200,000 to 250,000 clones, with roughly 80% found just once. Input material: peripheral blood. All receptors come from a woman older than 75 with COVID-19, enrolled during active disease. Both conserved end residues are part of each CDR3. The D gene is left open where the match is weak. Not every row has a clone size; where given, it reads once, few, many or a size class.

V	J	D	size	length	CDR3	DNA
TRBV3-1/TRBV3-2	TRBJ1-6	TRBD1	NA	15	CASSTGVPYNSPLHF	TGTGCCAGCAGTACAGGGGTACCCTATAATTCACCCCTCCACTTT
TRBV6-5	TRBJ1-2	TRBD1	NA	14	CASSYGTGNYGYTF	TGTGCCAGCAGTTACGGGACAGGGAACTATGGCTACACCTTC
TRBV18	TRBJ2-7	TRBD1	NA	14	CASSPGTGVYEQYF	TGTGCCAGCTCACCCGGGACAGGGGTCTACGAGCAGTACTTC
TRBV18	TRBJ1-1	NA	NA	13	CASSPPVNTEAFF	TGTGCCAGCTCACCCCCAGTCAACACTGAAGCTTTCTTT
TRBV2	TRBJ1-3	NA	NA	15	CASSGGPPSGNTIYF	TGTGCCAGCAGTGGAGGCCCGCCCTCTGGAAACACCATATATTTT
TRBV5-1	TRBJ1-6	NA	few	15	CASSLEGLGGSPLHF	TGCGCCAGCAGCTTGGAGGGGCTAGGTGGTTCACCCCTCCACTTT
TRBV5-5	TRBJ1-5	TRBD1	NA	16	CASSSTGGYGNQPQHF	TGTGCCAGCAGCTCGACAGGGGGGTATGGGAATCAGCCCCAGCATTTT
TRBV7-2	TRBJ2-1	NA	NA	16	CASINSGLAGRNEQFF	TGTGCCAGCATCAATAGTGGTCTAGCTGGCCGCAATGAGCAGTTCTTC
TRBV7-9	TRBJ2-2	TRBD1	NA	15	CASSSSDRGTGELFF	TGTGCCAGCAGCTCCTCCGACAGGGGGACCGGGGAGCTGTTTTTT
TRBV9	TRBJ1-1	TRBD1	NA	16	CASSVGDSRINTEAFF	TGTGCCAGCAGCGTAGGGGACAGCCGAATTAACACTGAAGCTTTCTTT
TRBV9	TRBJ1-2	NA	NA	18	CASSVDRRAGRTPNGYTF	TGTGCCAGCAGCGTAGACCGCAGGGCAGGTAGAACCCCAAATGGCTACACCTTC
TRBV7-2	TRBJ2-6	NA	NA	16	CASSLAGGTGANVLTF	TGTGCCAGCAGCTTAGCGGGCGGGACCGGGGCCAACGTCCTGACTTTC
TRBV7-9	TRBJ1-2	NA	NA	15	CASSLPGHTPLGYTF	TGTGCCAGCAGCTTGCCGGGACACACCCCTTTGGGCTACACCTTC
TRBV5-1	TRBJ2-3	TRBD1	NA	15	CASSLQGASTDTQYF	TGCGCCAGCAGTCTACAGGGGGCTAGCACAGATACGCAGTATTTT
TRBV2	TRBJ2-2	TRBD2	NA	16	CASSEAQRGFLGELFF	TGTGCCAGCAGTGAAGCGCAGCGGGGGTTTCTCGGGGAGCTGTTTTTT
TRBV19	TRBJ1-4	NA	NA	14	CASRLGQRLEKLFF	TGTGCCAGTAGATTGGGACAACGTCTCGAAAAACTGTTTTTT
TRBV2	TRBJ2-2	TRBD2	NA	15	CASSALAGNTGELFF	TGTGCCAGCAGTGCTCTAGCGGGGAACACCGGGGAGCTGTTTTTT
TRBV28	TRBJ1-1	NA	few	14	CANSFRQPNTEAFF	TGTGCCAACAGTTTCAGACAGCCGAACACTGAAGCTTTCTTT
TRBV5-6	TRBJ1-1	NA	NA	11	CASRFRTEAFF	TGTGCCAGCAGATTTAGAACTGAAGCTTTCTTT
TRBV7-3	TRBJ2-2	NA	NA	15	CASSLRGHLTGELFF	TGTGCCAGCAGCTTAAGGGGGCACCTCACCGGGGAGCTGTTTTTT
TRBV7-2	TRBJ2-2	NA	NA	17	CASSYWGGGVNTGELFF	TGTGCCAGCAGCTACTGGGGTGGCGGGGTGAACACCGGGGAGCTGTTTTTT
TRBV19	TRBJ1-3	NA	NA	12	CASKQGSDTIYF	TGTGCCAGTAAACAGGGTTCGGACACCATATATTTT
TRBV18	TRBJ2-1	TRBD2	NA	16	CASSPSGGRVGNEQFF	TGTGCCAGCTCACCGTCGGGGGGGAGGGTTGGCAATGAGCAGTTCTTC
TRBV9	TRBJ2-2	NA	NA	15	CASSVGHQGTGELFF	TGTGCCAGCAGCGTAGGACACCAAGGCACCGGGGAGCTGTTTTTT
TRBV30	TRBJ2-3	NA	NA	15	CAWSVPRPRTDTQYF	TGTGCCTGGAGTGTCCCTCGCCCTAGGACAGATACGCAGTATTTT
TRBV29-1	TRBJ2-2	NA	NA	11	CSVALAGELFF	TGCAGCGTTGCCCTCGCCGGGGAGCTGTTTTTT
TRBV19	TRBJ1-6	NA	NA	15	CASSPGGSYNSPLHF	TGTGCCAGTAGCCCCGGGGGCTCCTATAATTCACCCCTCCACTTT
TRBV5-1	TRBJ1-3	NA	NA	15	CASSPAGQRGNTIYF	TGCGCCAGCTCTCCAGCGGGGCAGCGTGGAAACACCATATATTTT
TRBV27	TRBJ1-2	NA	NA	13	CASSLRERDGYTF	TGTGCCAGCAGTTTACGGGAGAGGGATGGCTACACCTTC
TRBV11-2	TRBJ2-7	TRBD2	NA	13	CASSLTGRGEQYF	TGTGCCAGCAGCTTAACCGGGAGGGGCGAGCAGTACTTC
TRBV21-1	TRBJ1-6	NA	NA	15	CASSKSGQAGSPLHF	TGTGCCAGCAGCAAGTCCGGACAGGCGGGTTCACCCCTCCACTTT
TRBV18	TRBJ2-7	NA	NA	15	CASSPSSSTPYEQYF	TGTGCCAGCTCACCGTCCTCCTCGACTCCCTACGAGCAGTACTTC
TRBV18	TRBJ1-5	NA	NA	15	CASSPPSAPNQPQHF	TGTGCCAGCTCACCACCTTCTGCGCCCAATCAGCCCCAGCATTTT
TRBV24-1	TRBJ1-1	NA	NA	13	CATKEGLNTEAFF	TGTGCCACCAAGGAGGGGCTGAACACTGAAGCTTTCTTT
TRBV6-2/TRBV6-3	TRBJ2-3	TRBD2	NA	18	CASSFFTRGSSGKDTQYF	TGTGCCAGCAGTTTCTTTACTCGCGGCTCTAGCGGGAAAGATACGCAGTATTTT
TRBV3-1/TRBV3-2	TRBJ1-1	TRBD1	NA	14	CASSVGQMNTEAFF	TGTGCCAGCAGCGTGGGACAGATGAACACTGAAGCTTTCTTT
TRBV19	TRBJ1-5	NA	NA	16	CASSGGYGGAGLPQHF	TGTGCCAGTAGTGGGGGTTACGGAGGGGCGGGATTGCCCCAGCATTTT
TRBV7-9	TRBJ1-1	NA	NA	11	CASSLGRESFF	TGTGCCAGCAGCTTAGGACGGGAGTCTTTCTTT
TRBV18	TRBJ1-1	TRBD1	NA	14	CASSPGQIFTEAFF	TGTGCCAGCTCACCGGGACAGATTTTCACTGAAGCTTTCTTT
TRBV30	TRBJ1-3	NA	once	17	CAWSVATGTISGNTIYF	TGTGCCTGGAGTGTGGCGACAGGAACAATCTCTGGAAACACCATATATTTT
TRBV7-3	TRBJ2-3	NA	NA	13	CASSPPGTDTQYF	TGTGCCAGCAGTCCCCCGGGCACAGATACGCAGTATTTT
TRBV7-3	TRBJ2-2	TRBD1	NA	14	CASSPKGGSGELFF	TGTGCCAGCAGCCCGAAAGGGGGCTCCGGGGAGCTGTTTTTT
TRBV9	TRBJ2-1	TRBD2	NA	15	CASTYTSGNYNEQFF	TGTGCCAGCACTTACACTAGCGGGAATTACAATGAGCAGTTCTTC
TRBV5-4	TRBJ1-1	NA	NA	14	CASSSAGVGTEAFF	TGTGCCAGCAGCTCGGCGGGGGTAGGGACTGAAGCTTTCTTT
TRBV4-1	TRBJ1-3	NA	NA	16	CASSQDRTFSGNTIYF	TGCGCCAGCAGCCAAGACAGGACTTTCTCTGGAAACACCATATATTTT
TRBV7-2	TRBJ2-1	NA	once	14	CASSLGWRDNEQFF	TGTGCCAGCAGCTTAGGCTGGCGGGACAATGAGCAGTTCTTC
TRBV30	TRBJ1-3	NA	NA	16	CAWHLSPLSSGNTIYF	TGTGCCTGGCATCTATCCCCGTTGAGCTCTGGAAACACCATATATTTT
TRBV24-1	TRBJ2-6	NA	NA	16	CATSDPGDTGANVLTF	TGTGCCACCAGTGACCCCGGGGACACTGGGGCCAACGTCCTGACTTTC
TRBV5-4	TRBJ2-7	TRBD2	NA	16	CASSLVTSGRDYEQYF	TGTGCCAGCAGCTTGGTAACTAGCGGGAGGGACTACGAGCAGTACTTC
TRBV6-5	TRBJ1-3	NA	NA	13	CASSQGSGNTIYF	TGTGCCAGCAGCCAGGGTAGTGGAAACACCATATATTTT